This T cell receptor beta chain came from a study of siplizumab effects on memory and regulatory T cells. Regarding the study as a whole: The apparent diversity of naive T cells exceeded that of memory cells, and naive T cells seemed to make a major contribution to the alloresponse.

CDR1 SGHDT and CDR2 YYEEEE come from the germline V gene. The ends were cut back, 3 bases at V and 5 bases at J, with 17 bases in the middle. The CDR3 extends over 15 amino acids. The table came from immunoSEQ multiplex PCR; TCRdb's copy has only in-frame clones and leaves some out. The sample holds roughly 60,000 clones, about 92% seen once. Worth noting for this clone: What it binds is unknown.

What was sequenced was CD8+ T cells sorted from blood. The chain couples TRBV5-6 to TRBJ1-1; D gene ambiguous. The origin of this receptor is a human donor in good health. DNA for the CDR3: TGTGCCAGCAGCTCCCTCGCGGAGGCGTTGACTGAAGCTTTCTTT. Translated, it gives CASSSLAEALTEAFF.